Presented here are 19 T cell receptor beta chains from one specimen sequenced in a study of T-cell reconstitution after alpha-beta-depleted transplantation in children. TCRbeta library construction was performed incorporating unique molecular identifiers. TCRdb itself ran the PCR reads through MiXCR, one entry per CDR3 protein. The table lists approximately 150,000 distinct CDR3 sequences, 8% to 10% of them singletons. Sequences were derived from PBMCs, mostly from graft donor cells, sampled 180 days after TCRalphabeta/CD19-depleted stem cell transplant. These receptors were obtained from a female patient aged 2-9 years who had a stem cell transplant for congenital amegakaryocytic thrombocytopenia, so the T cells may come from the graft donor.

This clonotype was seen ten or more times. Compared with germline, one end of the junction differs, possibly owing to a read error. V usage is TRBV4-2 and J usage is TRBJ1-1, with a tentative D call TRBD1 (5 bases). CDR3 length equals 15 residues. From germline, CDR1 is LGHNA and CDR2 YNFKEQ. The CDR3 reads CASRHVGLTNTEAFF. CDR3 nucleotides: TGTGCCAGCCGCCACGTGGGGCTGACGAACACTGAAGCTTTCTTT.

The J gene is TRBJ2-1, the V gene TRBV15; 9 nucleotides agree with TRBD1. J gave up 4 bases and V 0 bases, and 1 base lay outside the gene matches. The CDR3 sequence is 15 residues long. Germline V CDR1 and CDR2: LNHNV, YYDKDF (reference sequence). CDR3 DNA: TGTGCCACCAGCAGAGAGGGACAGGGATACAATGAGCAGTTCTTC. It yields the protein CATSREGQGYNEQFF.

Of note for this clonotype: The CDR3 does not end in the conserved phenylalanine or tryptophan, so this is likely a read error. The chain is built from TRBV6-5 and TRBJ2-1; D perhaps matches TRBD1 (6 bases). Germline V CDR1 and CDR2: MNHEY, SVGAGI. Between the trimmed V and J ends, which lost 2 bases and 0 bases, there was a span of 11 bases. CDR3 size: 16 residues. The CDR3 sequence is CASSYGGVLSYNEQFL. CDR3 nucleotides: TGTGCCAGCAGTTACGGGGGCGTCCTCTCCTACAATGAGCAGTTCTTG.

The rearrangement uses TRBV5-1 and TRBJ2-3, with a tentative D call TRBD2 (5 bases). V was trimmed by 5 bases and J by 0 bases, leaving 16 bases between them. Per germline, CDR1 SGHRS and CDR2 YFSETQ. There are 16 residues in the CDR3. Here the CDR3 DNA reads TGCGCCAGCAGGGTGGGAGAGATCCCTAGCACAGATACGCAGTATTTT. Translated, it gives CASRVGEIPSTDTQYF.

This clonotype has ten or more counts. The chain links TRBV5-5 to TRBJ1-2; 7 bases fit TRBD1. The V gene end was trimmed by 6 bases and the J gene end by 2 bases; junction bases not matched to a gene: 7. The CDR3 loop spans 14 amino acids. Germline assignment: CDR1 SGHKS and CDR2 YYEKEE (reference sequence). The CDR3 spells CASTTPGQNYGYTF. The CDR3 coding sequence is TGTGCCAGCACGACCCCGGGACAGAACTATGGCTACACCTTC.

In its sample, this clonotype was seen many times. CDR3 in amino acids: CASSQDLSSGRDEQFF. The DNA for the CDR3 is TGTGCCAGCAGCCAAGACCTGTCTAGCGGGAGGGATGAGCAGTTCTTC. This chain uses TRBV3-1 with TRBJ2-1; 12 nucleotides agree with TRBD2. Trimming at V came to 0 bases and at J to 8 bases, leaving 5 bases not matched to a gene. Germline values: CDR1 LGHDT, CDR2 YNNKEL (reference sequence). CDR3 length equals 16 residues.

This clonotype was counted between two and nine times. The chain's CDR3 is CASSQGFSVGGETQYF. The CDR3 DNA follows: TGTGCCAGCAGCCAAGGGTTTAGCGTCGGCGGGGAGACCCAGTACTTC. The chain combines TRBV4-2 with TRBJ2-5, with D possibly being TRBD2 (5 bases). Germline-derived CDR1 and CDR2 are LGHNA and YNFKEQ. Trimming took 1 base from V and 5 from J, leaving 17 bases between them. This CDR3 spans 16 amino acids.

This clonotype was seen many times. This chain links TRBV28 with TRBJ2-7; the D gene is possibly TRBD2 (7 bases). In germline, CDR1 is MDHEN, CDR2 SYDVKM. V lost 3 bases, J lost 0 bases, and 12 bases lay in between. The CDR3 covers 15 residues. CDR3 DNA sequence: TGTGCCAGCAGTTTTGGGGGGGCGCTCTCCTACGAGCAGTACTTC. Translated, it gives CASSFGGALSYEQYF.

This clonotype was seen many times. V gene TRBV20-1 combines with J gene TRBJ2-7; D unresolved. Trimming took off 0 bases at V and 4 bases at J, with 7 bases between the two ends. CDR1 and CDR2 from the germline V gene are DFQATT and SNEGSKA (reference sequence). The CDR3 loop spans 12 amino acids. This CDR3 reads CSARDHNYEQYF. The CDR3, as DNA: TGCAGTGCTAGAGATCACAATTACGAGCAGTACTTC.

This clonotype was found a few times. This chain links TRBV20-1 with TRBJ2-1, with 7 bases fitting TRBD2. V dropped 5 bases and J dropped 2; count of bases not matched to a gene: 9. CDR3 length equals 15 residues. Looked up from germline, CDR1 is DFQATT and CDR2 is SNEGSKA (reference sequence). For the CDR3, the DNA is TGCAGTGCTGGAAAAAGCGGGGATGCCTACAATGAGCAGTTCTTC. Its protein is CSAGKSGDAYNEQFF.

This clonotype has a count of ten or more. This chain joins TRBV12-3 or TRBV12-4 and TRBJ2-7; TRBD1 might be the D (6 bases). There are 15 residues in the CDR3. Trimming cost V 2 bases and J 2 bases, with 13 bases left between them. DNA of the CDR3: TGTGCCAGCAGTTTAACTCCCAACAGGGCCTACGAGCAGTACTTC. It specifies CASSLTPNRAYEQYF.

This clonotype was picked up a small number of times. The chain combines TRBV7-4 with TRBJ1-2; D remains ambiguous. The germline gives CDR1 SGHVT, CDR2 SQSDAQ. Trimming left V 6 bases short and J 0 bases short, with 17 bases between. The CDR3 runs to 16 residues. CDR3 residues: CASRNRGQKTNYGYTF. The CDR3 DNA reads TGTGCCAGCAGAAACAGAGGGCAGAAAACTAACTATGGCTACACCTTC.

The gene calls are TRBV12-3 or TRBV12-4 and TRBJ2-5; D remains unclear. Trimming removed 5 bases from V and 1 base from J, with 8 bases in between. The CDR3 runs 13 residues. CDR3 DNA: TGTGCCAGCAGTGCGGCAGGCCAAGAGACCCAGTACTTC. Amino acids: CASSAAGQETQYF.

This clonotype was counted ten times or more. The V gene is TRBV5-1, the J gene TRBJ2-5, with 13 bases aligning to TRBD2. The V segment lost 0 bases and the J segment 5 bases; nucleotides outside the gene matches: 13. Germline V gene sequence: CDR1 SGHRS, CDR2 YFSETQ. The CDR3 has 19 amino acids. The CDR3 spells CASSLGPGLAGPTEETQYF. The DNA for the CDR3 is TGCGCCAGCAGCTTGGGGCCGGGACTAGCGGGACCAACGGAGGAGACCCAGTACTTC.

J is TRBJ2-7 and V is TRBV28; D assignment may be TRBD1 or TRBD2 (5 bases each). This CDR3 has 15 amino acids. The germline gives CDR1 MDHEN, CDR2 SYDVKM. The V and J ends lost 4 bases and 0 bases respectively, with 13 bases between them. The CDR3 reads CASSSPGTASYEQYF. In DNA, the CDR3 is TGTGCCAGCAGTTCTCCCGGGACCGCCTCCTACGAGCAGTACTTC.

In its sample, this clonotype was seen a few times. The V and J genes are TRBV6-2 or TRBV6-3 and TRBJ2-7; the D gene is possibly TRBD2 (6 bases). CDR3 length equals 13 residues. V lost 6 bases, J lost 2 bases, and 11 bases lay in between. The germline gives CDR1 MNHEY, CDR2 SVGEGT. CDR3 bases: TGTGCCAGCAGGACCGGGAGCCCCTACGAGCAGTACTTC. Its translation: CASRTGSPYEQYF.

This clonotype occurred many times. This chain's CDR3 is CAIRGLAGAASTDTQYF. Written as DNA, the CDR3 is TGTGCCATCAGAGGGCTAGCGGGTGCGGCTAGCACAGATACGCAGTATTTT. The chain joins TRBV10-3 to TRBJ2-3; TRBD2 matches at 8 bases. The CDR3 consists of 17 residues. Germline values: CDR1 ENHRY, CDR2 SYGVKD. J lost 0 bases, V lost 6 bases, and 11 bases had no gene match.

The CDR3 bases are TGTGCCAGCTCGCTTCAGGTTAGACAGGGGGCAGATACGCAGTATTTT. Translation gives CASSLQVRQGADTQYF. The V and J genes are TRBV18 and TRBJ2-3; 9 bases line up with TRBD1. CDR1 and CDR2 (germline): KGHSH, LQKENI. The V and J ends lost 6 bases and 4 bases, in that order; junction bases with no gene match: 11. CDR3 length: 16 residues.

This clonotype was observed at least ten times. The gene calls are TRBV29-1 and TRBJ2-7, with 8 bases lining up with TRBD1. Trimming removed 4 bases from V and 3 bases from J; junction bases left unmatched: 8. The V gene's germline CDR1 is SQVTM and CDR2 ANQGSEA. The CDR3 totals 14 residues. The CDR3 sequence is CSVVDRGIYYEQYF. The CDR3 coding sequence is TGCAGCGTTGTTGACAGGGGTATATACTACGAGCAGTACTTC.